Each of the 14 T cell receptor beta chains below was sequenced from the same sample in a study of blood T cell repertoires in COVID-19. Clones were sequenced by immunoSEQ multiplex PCR, and TCRdb holds only the in-frame ones, with some missing. The data contain fewer than 500,000 clones, 70% to 90% of them singletons. The sample consisted of PBMCs or T cells enriched from blood (not recorded which). The receptors were sampled from a young woman with acute COVID-19.

This chain joins TRBV7-9 and TRBJ1-6; D is unresolved. In germline, CDR1 is SEHNR, CDR2 FQNEAQ (reference sequence). V was shortened by 1 base and J by 9 bases, with 16 bases between the two germline ends. The CDR3 contains 16 residues. DNA for the CDR3: TGTGCCAGCAGCTTAGAGACGGGGATAGGTTCTTCACCCCTCCACTTT. This sequence encodes CASSLETGIGSSPLHF.

The CDR3, as DNA: TGTGCCAGCAGCGTAGCAGAAGGACAGGGGAGAGGCTACACCTTC. Protein: CASSVAEGQGRGYTF. V is TRBV9 and J is TRBJ1-2; 9 bases are shared with TRBD1. V dropped 0 bases and J dropped 8; count of bases not matched to a gene: 8. This CDR3 is built from 15 residues. Germline V gene sequence: CDR1 SGDLS, CDR2 YYNGEE. Full variable domain (outside the CDR3, taken from reference TRBV9 and TRBJ1-2): DSGVTQTPKHLITATGQRVTLRCSPRSGDLSVYWYQQSLDQGLQFLIQYYNGEERAKGNILERFSAQQFPDLHSELNLSSLELGDSALYFCASSVAEGQGRGYTFGSGTRLTVV.

The chain combines TRBV7-9 with TRBJ1-2; D may be TRBD1 (5 bases). V was trimmed by 4 bases and J by 7 bases, leaving 13 bases between them. The germline V gene encodes CDR1 SEHNR and CDR2 FQNEAQ (reference sequence). This CDR3 is 13 amino acids long. The CDR3 DNA reads as TGTGCCAGCAGCTCGGCCAGGGAAGTTGGCTACACCTTC. It encodes CASSSAREVGYTF.

The V and J genes are TRBV7-3 and TRBJ1-1, with D possibly being TRBD1 (5 bases). The CDR3 loop spans 13 amino acids. Trimming pared 9 bases from V and 4 bases from J, leaving 15 bases between. Looked up from germline, CDR1 is SGHTA and CDR2 is FQGTGA. Here the CDR3 reads CASSTDTSTEAFF. As DNA, the CDR3 is TGTGCCAGTTCGACAGATACATCCACTGAAGCTTTCTTT.

This clone was seen only once. The rearrangement uses TRBV6-6 and TRBJ1-1, with D maybe TRBD1 (5 bases). Germline V CDR1 and CDR2: MNHNY, SVGAGI (reference sequence). The V and J ends lost 7 bases and 2 bases respectively, with 11 bases between them. This CDR3 is built from 13 residues. The CDR3 DNA reads as TGTGCCAGCACTCGGACACCCAACACTGAAGCTTTCTTT. Translated, it gives CASTRTPNTEAFF.

This clone has more than one count but fewer than ten. V and J are TRBV7-9 and TRBJ1-2; 9 positions match TRBD1. The CDR3 is made up of 16 amino acids. Germline CDR1 SEHNR, CDR2 FQNEAQ (reference sequence). The ends lost 2 bases at V and 4 bases at J; junction bases unmatched: 8. CDR3 sequence (DNA): TGTGCCAGCAGCTTATCCCCGGGACAGGGATCCTATGGCTACACCTTC. This codes for CASSLSPGQGSYGYTF.

The chain employs TRBV4-1 and TRBJ2-5, with 11 bases that match TRBD2. With 4 bases clipped from V and 2 bases from J, the junction kept 12 bases outside the gene matches. The CDR3 has 18 residues. Looked up from germline, CDR1 is MGHRA and CDR2 is YSYEKL. The CDR3 is CASSPLAGGLVGQETQYF. Here the CDR3 DNA reads TGCGCCAGCAGCCCTCTAGCGGGGGGCCTTGTGGGGCAAGAGACCCAGTACTTC.

The chain recombines TRBV24-1 with TRBJ1-5; D might be TRBD1 (5 bases). The CDR3 length is 15 residues. CDR1 is KGHDR, CDR2 SFDVKD, per germline. V dropped 5 bases and J dropped 3 bases, with 13 bases sitting between them. CDR3 sequence (DNA): TGTGCCACCAGTGGAAGGGGATCTCCCAATCAGCCCCAGCATTTT. This gives the protein CATSGRGSPNQPQHF.

This clone was counted at least ten times. The rearrangement links TRBV4-1 to TRBJ1-6; no clear D. Germline V gives CDR1 MGHRA, CDR2 YSYEKL. The CDR3 covers 12 residues. V shed 1 base and J shed 14 bases, with 9 bases lying between them. The CDR3 spells CASSQAAGALHF. The DNA of the CDR3 is TGCGCCAGCAGCCAAGCAGCGGGAGCCCTCCACTTT.

The chain links TRBV6-5 to TRBJ1-6; the D gene is possibly TRBD1 (5 bases). The CDR3 spans 12 residues. Trimming removed 6 bases at V and 10 bases at J, with 10 bases between. The germline V gene has CDR1 MNHEY and CDR2 SVGAGI. CDR3 amino acids: CASRLRGSPLHF. The CDR3 bases are TGTGCCAGCAGATTACGGGGGTCACCCCTCCACTTT.

The chain carries TRBV10-3 and TRBJ1-1; 10 bases match TRBD1. J was trimmed by 4 bases and V by 5 bases; bases with no gene match: 7. Germline values: CDR1 ENHRY, CDR2 SYGVKD. CDR3 size: 15 residues. The CDR3 loop reads CAISTGTGDVTEAFF. Here the CDR3 DNA reads TGTGCCATCAGTACGGGGACAGGGGATGTCACTGAAGCTTTCTTT.

V usage is TRBV29-1 and J usage is TRBJ2-5, with 11 bases fitting TRBD2. Trimming took 3 bases from V and 5 from J; bases not matched to a gene: 14. This CDR3 comprises 17 residues. CDR1 SQVTM and CDR2 ANQGSEA come from the germline V gene. The chain's CDR3 is CSVERGLAAKSEETQYF. Written as DNA, the CDR3 is TGCAGCGTTGAGAGGGGACTAGCGGCTAAGAGTGAGGAGACCCAGTACTTC.

J is TRBJ2-7 and V is TRBV4-1; D may be TRBD1 (6 bases). Trimming took 0 bases from V and 2 from J, leaving 14 bases between them. This CDR3 has 16 residues. Germline V gives CDR1 MGHRA, CDR2 YSYEKL. This chain's CDR3 is CASSQDFTRGAYEQYF. The CDR3 nucleotides read TGCGCCAGCAGCCAAGATTTCACCAGGGGAGCCTACGAGCAGTACTTC.

J is TRBJ1-2 and V is TRBV7-6; TRBD1 is a possible D gene (5 bases). The CDR3 has 14 residues. Trimming cost V 5 bases and J 2 bases, with 12 bases left between them. Germline CDR1 is SGHVS and CDR2 is FNYEAQ. The CDR3 spells CASSASGGNYGYTF. CDR3 in DNA: TGTGCCAGCAGCGCGTCGGGGGGGAACTATGGCTACACCTTC.